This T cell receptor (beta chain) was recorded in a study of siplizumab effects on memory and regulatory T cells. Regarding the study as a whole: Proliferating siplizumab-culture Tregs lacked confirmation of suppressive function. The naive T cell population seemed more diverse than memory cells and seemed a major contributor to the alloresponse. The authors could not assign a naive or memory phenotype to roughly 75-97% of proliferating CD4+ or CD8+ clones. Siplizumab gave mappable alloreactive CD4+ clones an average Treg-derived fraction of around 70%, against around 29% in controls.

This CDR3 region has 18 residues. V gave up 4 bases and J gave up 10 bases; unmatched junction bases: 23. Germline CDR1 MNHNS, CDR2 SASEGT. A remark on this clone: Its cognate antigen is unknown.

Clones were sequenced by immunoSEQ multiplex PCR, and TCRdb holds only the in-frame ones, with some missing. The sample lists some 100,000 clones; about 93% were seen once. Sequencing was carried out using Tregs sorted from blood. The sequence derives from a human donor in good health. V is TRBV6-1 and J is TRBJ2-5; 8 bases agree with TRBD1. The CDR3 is CASSAPRIRGQGPGDQYF. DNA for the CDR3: TGTGCCAGCAGTGCCCCTCGAATACGCGGACAGGGACCTGGGGACCAGTACTTC.